A single sample gave rise to the 22 T cell receptor beta chains below, sequenced in a study of sequential checkpoint blockade in melanoma. As for treatment: randomized to nivolumab then ipilimumab (arm A) or the reverse (arm B). Libraries were prepared by immunoSEQ multiplex PCR; TCRdb keeps only in-frame clonotypes and omits some of them. Among about 5,100 clones listed, more than 30% were seen once. The starting material was tumor tissue (inferred from file names), obtained from a patient given nivolumab and ipilimumab in sequence. Every receptor here comes from a human donor with melanoma.

J is TRBJ2-2 and V is TRBV5-1, with TRBD1 identical over 7 bases. Germline V gives CDR1 SGHRS, CDR2 YFSETQ. J gave up 3 bases and V 4 bases, and 18 bases lay outside the gene matches. The CDR3 runs to 19 residues. CDR3: CASSLPLLPYTGDTGELFF. CDR3 nucleotide sequence: TGCGCCAGCAGCCTTCCCTTGCTCCCCTACACAGGGGACACCGGGGAGCTGTTTTTT.

V usage is TRBV5-1 and J usage is TRBJ2-5; 10 bases are shared with TRBD2. Germline V gene sequence: CDR1 SGHRS, CDR2 YFSETQ. V was clipped by 4 bases and J by 5 bases; unmatched bases: 11. This CDR3 region has 16 residues. DNA of the CDR3: TGCGCCAGCAGCCCAGAGAGCGGGAGGGCCGGGGAGACCCAGTACTTC. It translates to CASSPESGRAGETQYF.

The V call is TRBV30, the J call TRBJ1-2, with D possibly matching TRBD1 (5 bases). Germline CDR1 reads GTSNPN; CDR2 reads SVGIG (reference sequence). Trimming shortened V by 0 bases and J by 2 bases, and 13 bases separated the two germline ends. This CDR3 has 15 residues. CDR3 residues: CAWSVGDGANYGYTF. DNA for the CDR3: TGTGCCTGGAGTGTGGGGGACGGGGCGAACTATGGCTACACCTTC.

The CDR3 loop is CASSEYGRREDGYTF. The CDR3 nucleotides are TGTGCCAGCAGCGAGTACGGACGCCGGGAGGATGGCTACACCTTC. J is TRBJ1-2 and V is TRBV9; D ambiguous. The CDR3 has 15 residues. From germline, CDR1 is SGDLS and CDR2 YYNGEE. V dropped 3 bases and J dropped 6 bases, with 18 bases sitting between them.

The chain has TRBV18 and TRBJ2-7; 9 bases are a match to TRBD1. V shed 4 bases, J shed 1 base, and the junction held 8 bases outside the gene matches. The CDR3 totals 16 residues. Germline V lookup: CDR1 KGHSH, CDR2 LQKENI. The CDR3 sequence: CASSQQTGGASYEQYF. In DNA, the CDR3 is TGTGCCAGCTCACAACAAACAGGGGGCGCATCCTACGAGCAGTACTTC.

The chain recombines TRBV19 with TRBJ2-2, with 10 nucleotides matching TRBD2. Germline V lookup: CDR1 LNHDA, CDR2 SQIVND (reference sequence). The CDR3 totals 21 residues. V lost 8 bases to trimming and J lost 0 bases; unmatched junction nucleotides: 21. The CDR3 here is CASPGLAGGPIIGPNTGELFF. In nucleotides, the CDR3 is TGTGCCAGTCCGGGATTAGCGGGGGGCCCCATCATAGGACCGAACACCGGGGAGCTGTTTTTT.

CDR3 nucleotide sequence: TGTGCCAGCTCACAACTAGCGGGAAACCCGTCCTACGAGCAGTACTTC. This gives the protein CASSQLAGNPSYEQYF. The J gene is TRBJ2-7, the V gene TRBV18, with 10 bases aligning to TRBD2. The V gene's germline CDR1 is KGHSH and CDR2 LQKENI. The CDR3 extends over 16 amino acids. After removal of 4 bases from V and 1 base from J, the junction contained 7 bases not matched to a gene.

A few counts support this clone. The rearrangement links TRBV18 to TRBJ2-5; 9 nucleotides align to TRBD1. CDR3 length: 17 residues. Trimming took 2 bases from V and 5 from J; bases not matched to a gene: 12. Germline CDR1 and CDR2: KGHSH and LQKENI. CDR3 sequence: CASSPSTGGASGETQYF. The CDR3 DNA is TGTGCCAGCTCACCATCAACAGGGGGCGCAAGCGGGGAGACCCAGTACTTC.

The V call is TRBV28, the J call TRBJ2-2; no firm D call. There are 15 residues in the CDR3. Germline V CDR1 and CDR2: MDHEN, SYDVKM. V was shortened by 3 bases and J by 1 base, with 9 bases between the two germline ends. The CDR3 nucleotides are TGTGCCAGCAGTTTTAGTCAGGAGAACACCGGGGAGCTGTTTTTT. It yields the protein CASSFSQENTGELFF.

The rearrangement uses TRBV19 and TRBJ2-4; D unclear. The CDR3 extends over 14 amino acids. Germline V gene data show CDR1 as LNHDA and CDR2 as SQIVND (reference sequence). Trimming took 5 bases from V and 3 from J, leaving 11 bases between them. Written as DNA, the CDR3 is TGTGCCAGTAGTTCGTGGGAAGGCAAAAACATTCAGTACTTC. Translation gives CASSSWEGKNIQYF.

The chain links TRBV28 to TRBJ1-2, with D perhaps matching TRBD1 (5 bases). Trimming took off 7 bases at V and 0 bases at J, with 12 bases between the two ends. CDR1 is MDHEN, CDR2 SYDVKM, per germline. The CDR3 loop spans 14 amino acids. CDR3 residues: CASTGRTSNYGYTF. DNA of the CDR3: TGTGCCAGCACAGGGAGGACCTCTAACTATGGCTACACCTTC.

V is TRBV28 and J is TRBJ1-4; weak D call: TRBD1 (5 bases). CDR3 length: 15 amino acids. The ends were cut back, 3 bases at V and 8 bases at J, with 16 bases in the middle. From germline, CDR1 is MDHEN and CDR2 SYDVKM. The CDR3 DNA reads TGTGCCAGCAGTTTGCTAGACAGTTGGGGGGAAAAACTGTTTTTT. Its translation: CASSLLDSWGEKLFF.

This chain joins TRBV28 and TRBJ2-3, with D unclear. This CDR3 spans 12 amino acids. Germline V gene sequence: CDR1 MDHEN, CDR2 SYDVKM. V was clipped by 3 bases and J by 14 bases, with 15 bases between them. Here the CDR3 reads CASSFSTNRGYF. For the CDR3, the DNA is TGTGCCAGCAGTTTTTCCACTAATAGAGGGTATTTT.

This clone is medium-sized within its sample. This chain joins TRBV28 and TRBJ2-5; D ambiguous. Trimming took 5 bases from V and 5 from J, leaving 18 bases between them. The CDR3 runs 15 residues. Germline values: CDR1 MDHEN, CDR2 SYDVKM. The CDR3 region has the DNA TGTGCCAGCAGTCCATTCCTGAAGCTACGTGAGACCCAGTACTTC. Its translation: CASSPFLKLRETQYF.

In its sample, this clone is medium-sized. The rearrangement joins TRBV9 to TRBJ2-7; maybe TRBD1 (6 bases). With 0 bases removed from V and 5 bases from J, the gap between germline ends came to 9 bases. The CDR3 has 13 amino acids. The germline V gene encodes CDR1 SGDLS and CDR2 YYNGEE. This CDR3 reads CASSVVGGNEQYF. The CDR3 DNA sequence: TGTGCCAGCAGCGTAGTAGGGGGAAACGAGCAGTACTTC. The entire variable domain, with the rest obtained from reference TRBV9 and TRBJ2-7, is as follows: DSGVTQTPKHLITATGQRVTLRCSPRSGDLSVYWYQQSLDQGLQFLIQYYNGEERAKGNILERFSAQQFPDLHSELNLSSLELGDSALYFCASSVVGGNEQYFGPGTRLTVT.

This chain connects TRBV29-1 to TRBJ2-7, with TRBD2 identical over 10 bases. The germline V gene has CDR1 SQVTM and CDR2 ANQGSEA. V lost 3 bases and J lost 4; bases outside the gene matches: 12. CDR3 length equals 16 residues. DNA for the CDR3: TGCAGCGTTGACTATCAGGCCGGGACTAGCGTGTACGAGCAGTACTTC. Protein product: CSVDYQAGTSVYEQYF.

This clone was observed a few times. The rearrangement uses TRBV11-3 and TRBJ1-6, with a tentative D call TRBD1 (5 bases). Germline lookup yields CDR1 SGHNT and CDR2 YENEEA. The CDR3 has 15 amino acids. V was trimmed by 8 bases and J by 2 bases, leaving 13 bases between them. The chain's CDR3 is CASSRGAAYNSPLHF. The CDR3 coding sequence is TGTGCCAGCTCCCGAGGGGCTGCCTATAATTCACCCCTCCACTTT.

V gene TRBV6-7 combines with J gene TRBJ1-1; no clear D. TRBV6-7 is assigned to the ORF class and has an uncertain function. Trimming stripped 7 bases from V and 2 bases from J, with 5 bases between. The CDR3 totals 11 residues. The DNA of the CDR3 is TGTGCCAGCACCCGTAACACTGAAGCTTTCTTT. Amino acids: CASTRNTEAFF.

The chain links TRBV6-8 to TRBJ1-2; a possible D gene is TRBD1 (5 bases). CDR1 is MNHGY and CDR2 is SAAAGT in the germline V gene. With 7 bases removed from V and 4 bases from J, the gap between germline ends came to 22 bases. CDR3 length: 16 residues. CDR3 region: CASISSGGETLYGYTF. As DNA, the CDR3 is TGTGCCAGCATATCGTCGGGGGGTGAAACTCTCTATGGCTACACCTTC.

The gene calls are TRBV29-1 and TRBJ1-1, with a possible D match to TRBD1 (5 bases). CDR1 is SQVTM and CDR2 is ANQGSEA in the germline V gene. This CDR3 contains 15 residues. Trimming took off 7 bases at V and 6 bases at J, with 24 bases between the two ends. CDR3 DNA: TGCAGCGCTGGAGGGGAAGCAGACCAACCCGCTGAAGCTTTCTTT. Translation: CSAGGEADQPAEAFF. Complete variable domain (other parts from reference TRBV29-1 and TRBJ1-1): SAVISQKPSRDICQRGTSLTIQCQVDSQVTMMFWYRQQPGQSLTLIATANQGSEATYESGFVIDKFPISRPNLTFSTLTVSNMSPEDSSIYLCSAGGEADQPAEAFFGQGTRLTVV.

The rearrangement joins TRBV15 to TRBJ1-5; 8 nucleotides match TRBD1. The V gene end was trimmed by 2 bases and the J gene end by 5 bases; junction bases not matched to a gene: 5. The germline CDR1 and CDR2 sequences are LNHNV and YYDKDF (reference sequence). The CDR3 has 15 residues. The CDR3 bases are TGTGCCACCAGCAGACAGGGGGCGAGCGATCAGCCCCAGCATTTT. This codes for CATSRQGASDQPQHF.

This clone is deemed medium-sized. This rearrangement joins TRBV23-1 to TRBJ2-5, with D uncertain. TRBV23-1 is an ORF for which the function is uncertain. There are 13 residues in the CDR3. The V end lost 6 bases, the J end lost 0 bases, and 8 bases lay between the germline ends. CDR3 amino acids: CASSLVYQETQYF. The DNA of the CDR3 is TGCGCCAGCAGCTTAGTTTACCAAGAGACCCAGTACTTC.